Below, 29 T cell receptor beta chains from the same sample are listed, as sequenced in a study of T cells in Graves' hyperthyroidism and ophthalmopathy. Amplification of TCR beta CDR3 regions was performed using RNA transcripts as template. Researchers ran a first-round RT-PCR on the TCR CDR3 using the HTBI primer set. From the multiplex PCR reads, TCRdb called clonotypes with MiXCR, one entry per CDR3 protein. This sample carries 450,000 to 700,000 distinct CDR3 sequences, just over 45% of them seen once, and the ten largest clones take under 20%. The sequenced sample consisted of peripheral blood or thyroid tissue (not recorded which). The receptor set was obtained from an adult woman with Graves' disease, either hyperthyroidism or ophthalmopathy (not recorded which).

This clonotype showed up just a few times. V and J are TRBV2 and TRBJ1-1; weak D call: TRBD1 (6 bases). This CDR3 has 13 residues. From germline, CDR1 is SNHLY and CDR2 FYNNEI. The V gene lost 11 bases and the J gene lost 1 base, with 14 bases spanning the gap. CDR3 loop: CAVWTVKNTEAFF. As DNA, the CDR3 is TGTGCCGTCTGGACAGTCAAGAACACTGAAGCTTTCTTT. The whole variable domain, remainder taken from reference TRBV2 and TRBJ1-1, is EPEVTQTPSHQVTQMGQEVILRCVPISNHLYFYWYRQILGQKVEFLVSFYNNEISEKSEIFDDQFSVERPDGSNFTLKIRSTKLEDSAMYFCAVWTVKNTEAFFGQGTRLTVV.

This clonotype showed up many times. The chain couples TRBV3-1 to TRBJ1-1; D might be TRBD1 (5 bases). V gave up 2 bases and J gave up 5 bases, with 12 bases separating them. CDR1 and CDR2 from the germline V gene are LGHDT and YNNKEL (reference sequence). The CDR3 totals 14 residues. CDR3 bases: TGTGCCAGCAGCCAATTTGGGGGGGTTACTGAAGCTTTCTTT. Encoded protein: CASSQFGGVTEAFF.

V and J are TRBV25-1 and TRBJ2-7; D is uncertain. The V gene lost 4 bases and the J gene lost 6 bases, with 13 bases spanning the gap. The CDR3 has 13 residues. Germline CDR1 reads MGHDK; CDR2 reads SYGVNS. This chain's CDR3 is CASSATTLGEQYF. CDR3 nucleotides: TGTGCCAGCAGTGCGACGACCCTGGGCGAGCAGTACTTC.

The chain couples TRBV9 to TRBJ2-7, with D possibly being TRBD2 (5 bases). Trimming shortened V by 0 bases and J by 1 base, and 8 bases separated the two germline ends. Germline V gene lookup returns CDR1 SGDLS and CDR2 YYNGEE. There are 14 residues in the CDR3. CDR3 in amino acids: CASSVGPGSYEQYF. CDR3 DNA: TGTGCCAGCAGCGTAGGTCCGGGATCCTACGAGCAGTACTTC.

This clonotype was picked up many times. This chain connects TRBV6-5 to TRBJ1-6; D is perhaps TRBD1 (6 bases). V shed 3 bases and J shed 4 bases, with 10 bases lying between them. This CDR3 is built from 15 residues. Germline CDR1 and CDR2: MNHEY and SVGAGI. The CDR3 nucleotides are TGTGCCAGCAGTTATTCGAGGGGGTATAATTCACCCCTCCACTTT. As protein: CASSYSRGYNSPLHF.

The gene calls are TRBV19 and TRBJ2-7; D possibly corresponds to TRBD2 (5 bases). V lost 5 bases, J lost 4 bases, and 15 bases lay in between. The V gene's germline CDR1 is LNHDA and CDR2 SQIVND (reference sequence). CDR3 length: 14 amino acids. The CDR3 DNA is TGTGCCAGTAGTTCTTTGACGGGATGGTACGAGCAGTACTTC. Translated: CASSSLTGWYEQYF.

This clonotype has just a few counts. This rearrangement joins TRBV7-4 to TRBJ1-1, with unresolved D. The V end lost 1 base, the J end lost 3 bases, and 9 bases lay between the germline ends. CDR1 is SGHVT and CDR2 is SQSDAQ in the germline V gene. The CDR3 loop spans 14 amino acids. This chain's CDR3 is CASSLGGRYTEAFF. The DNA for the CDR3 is TGTGCCAGCAGCTTAGGCGGCAGATACACTGAAGCTTTCTTT.

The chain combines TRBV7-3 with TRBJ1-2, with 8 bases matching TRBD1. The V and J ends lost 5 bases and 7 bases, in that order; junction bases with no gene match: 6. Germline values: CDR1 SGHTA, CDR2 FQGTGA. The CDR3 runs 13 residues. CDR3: CASSIRQGTGYTF. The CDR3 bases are TGTGCCAGCAGCATACGACAGGGGACTGGCTACACCTTC.

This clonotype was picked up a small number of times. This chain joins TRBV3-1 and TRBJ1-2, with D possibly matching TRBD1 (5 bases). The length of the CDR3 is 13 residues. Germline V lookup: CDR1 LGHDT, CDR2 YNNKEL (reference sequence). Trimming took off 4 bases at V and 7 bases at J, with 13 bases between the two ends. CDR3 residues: CASSLGGASGYTF. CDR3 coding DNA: TGTGCCAGCAGCCTTGGAGGGGCGAGTGGCTACACCTTC.

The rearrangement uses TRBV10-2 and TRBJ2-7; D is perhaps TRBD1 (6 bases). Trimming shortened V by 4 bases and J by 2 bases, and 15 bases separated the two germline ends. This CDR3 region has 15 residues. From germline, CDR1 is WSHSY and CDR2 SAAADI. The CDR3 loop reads CASSAWSAGAYEQYF. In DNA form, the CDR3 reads TGCGCCAGCAGTGCCTGGAGTGCAGGGGCCTACGAGCAGTACTTC.

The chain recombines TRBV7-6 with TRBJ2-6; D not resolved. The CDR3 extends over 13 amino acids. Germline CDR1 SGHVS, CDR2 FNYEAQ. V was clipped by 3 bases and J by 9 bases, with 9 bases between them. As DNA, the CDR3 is TGTGCCAGCAGCTTGGTGGCAGTCAACGTCCTGACTTTC. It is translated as CASSLVAVNVLTF.

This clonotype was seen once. This chain's CDR3 is CASSVGVGTEKLFF. The CDR3 DNA reads TGTGCCAGCAGTGTGGGGGTCGGGACTGAAAAACTGTTTTTT. The V gene is TRBV2, the J gene TRBJ1-4; possible D gene TRBD1, 5 bases. Between the trimmed V and J ends, which lost 4 bases and 7 bases, there was a span of 13 bases. The V gene's germline CDR1 is SNHLY and CDR2 FYNNEI. This CDR3 comprises 14 residues.

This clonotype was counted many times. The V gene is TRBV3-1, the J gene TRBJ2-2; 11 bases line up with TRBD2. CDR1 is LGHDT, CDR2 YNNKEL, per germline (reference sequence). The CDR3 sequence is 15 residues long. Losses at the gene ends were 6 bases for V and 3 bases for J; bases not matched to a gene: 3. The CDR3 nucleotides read TGTGCCAGCAGACGGACTAGCGGGTACACCGGGGAGCTGTTTTTT. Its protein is CASRRTSGYTGELFF.

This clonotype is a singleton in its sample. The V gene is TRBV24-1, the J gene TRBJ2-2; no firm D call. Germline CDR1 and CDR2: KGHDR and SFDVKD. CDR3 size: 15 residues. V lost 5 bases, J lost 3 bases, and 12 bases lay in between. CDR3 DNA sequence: TGTGCCACCAGTGCTCCGCAGCACGACACCGGGGAGCTGTTTTTT. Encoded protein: CATSAPQHDTGELFF.

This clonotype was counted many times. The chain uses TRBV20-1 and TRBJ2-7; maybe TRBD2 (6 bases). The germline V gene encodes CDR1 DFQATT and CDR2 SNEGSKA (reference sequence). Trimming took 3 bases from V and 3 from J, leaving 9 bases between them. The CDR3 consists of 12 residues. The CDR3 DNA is TGCAGTGCTAGGCGGGGCAGCTACGAGCAGTACTTC. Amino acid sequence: CSARRGSYEQYF.

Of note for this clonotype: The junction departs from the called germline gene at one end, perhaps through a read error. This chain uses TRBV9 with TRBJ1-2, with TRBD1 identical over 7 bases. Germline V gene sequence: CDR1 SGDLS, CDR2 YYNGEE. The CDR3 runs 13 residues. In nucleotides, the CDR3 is TGTGCCAGCAGCGTAGGGGGACAGATAGGCTTCACCTTC. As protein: CASSVGGQIGFTF.

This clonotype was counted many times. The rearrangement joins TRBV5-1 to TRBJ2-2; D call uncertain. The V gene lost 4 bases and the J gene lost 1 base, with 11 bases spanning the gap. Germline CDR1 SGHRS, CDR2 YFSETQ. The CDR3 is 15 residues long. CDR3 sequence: CASSQDGGNTGELFF. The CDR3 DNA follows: TGCGCCAGCAGCCAGGACGGTGGGAACACCGGGGAGCTGTTTTTT.

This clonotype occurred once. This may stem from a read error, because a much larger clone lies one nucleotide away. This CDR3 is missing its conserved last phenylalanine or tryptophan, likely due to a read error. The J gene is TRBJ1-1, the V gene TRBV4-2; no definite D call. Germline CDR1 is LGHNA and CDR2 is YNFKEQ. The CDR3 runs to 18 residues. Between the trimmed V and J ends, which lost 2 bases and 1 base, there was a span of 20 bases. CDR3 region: CASSQLPSYLPRNTEAFL. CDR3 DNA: TGTGCCAGCAGCCAACTACCCTCGTACCTCCCCCGGAACACTGAAGCTTTCCTT.

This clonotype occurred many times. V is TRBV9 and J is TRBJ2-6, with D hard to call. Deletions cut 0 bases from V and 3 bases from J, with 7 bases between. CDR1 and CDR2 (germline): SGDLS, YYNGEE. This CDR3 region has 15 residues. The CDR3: CASSVGWVGANVLTF. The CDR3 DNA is TGTGCCAGCAGCGTAGGCTGGGTTGGGGCCAACGTCCTGACTTTC.

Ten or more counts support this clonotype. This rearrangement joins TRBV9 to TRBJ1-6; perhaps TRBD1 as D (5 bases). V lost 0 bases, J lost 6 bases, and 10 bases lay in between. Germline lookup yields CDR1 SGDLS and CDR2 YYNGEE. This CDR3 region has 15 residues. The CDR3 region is CASSVATAPNSPLHF. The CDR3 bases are TGTGCCAGCAGCGTAGCGACAGCACCTAATTCACCCCTCCACTTT. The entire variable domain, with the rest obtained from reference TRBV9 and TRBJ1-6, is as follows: DSGVTQTPKHLITATGQRVTLRCSPRSGDLSVYWYQQSLDQGLQFLIQYYNGEERAKGNILERFSAQQFPDLHSELNLSSLELGDSALYFCASSVATAPNSPLHFGNGTRLTVT.

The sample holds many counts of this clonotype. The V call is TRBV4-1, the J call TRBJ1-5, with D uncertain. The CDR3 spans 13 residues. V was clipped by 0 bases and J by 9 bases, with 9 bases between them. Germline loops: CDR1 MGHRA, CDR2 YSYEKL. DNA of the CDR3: TGCGCCAGCAGCCAAGAAGAGTTAGGGCCCCAGCATTTT. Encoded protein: CASSQEELGPQHF.

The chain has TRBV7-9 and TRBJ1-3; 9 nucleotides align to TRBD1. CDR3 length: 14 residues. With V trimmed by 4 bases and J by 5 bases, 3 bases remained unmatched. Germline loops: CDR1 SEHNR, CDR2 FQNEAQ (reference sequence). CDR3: CASSSGTGRNTIYF. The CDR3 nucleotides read TGTGCCAGCAGCTCCGGGACAGGGCGAAACACCATATATTTT. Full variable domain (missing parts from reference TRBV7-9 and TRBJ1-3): DTGVSQNPRHKITKRGQNVTFRCDPISEHNRLYWYRQTLGQGPEFLTYFQNEAQLEKSRLLSDRFSAERPKGSFSTLEIQRTEQGDSAMYLCASSSGTGRNTIYFGEGSWLTVV.

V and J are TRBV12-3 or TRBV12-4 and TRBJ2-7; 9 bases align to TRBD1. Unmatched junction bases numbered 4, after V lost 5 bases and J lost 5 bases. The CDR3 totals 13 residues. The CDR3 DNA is TGTGCCAGCAGTGTGGGACAGGGCCACGAGCAGTACTTC. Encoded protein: CASSVGQGHEQYF.

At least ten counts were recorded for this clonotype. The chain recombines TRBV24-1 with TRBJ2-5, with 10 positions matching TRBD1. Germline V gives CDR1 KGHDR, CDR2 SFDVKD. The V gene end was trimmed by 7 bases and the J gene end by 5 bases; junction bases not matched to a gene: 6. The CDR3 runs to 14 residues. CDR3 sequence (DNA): TGTGCCACCAGCGCCGGACAGGGGGGGGAGACCCAGTACTTC. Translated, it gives CATSAGQGGETQYF.

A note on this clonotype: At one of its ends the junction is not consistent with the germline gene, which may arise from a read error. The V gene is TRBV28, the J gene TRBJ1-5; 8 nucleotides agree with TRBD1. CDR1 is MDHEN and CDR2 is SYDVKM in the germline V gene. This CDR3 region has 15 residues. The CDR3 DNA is TGTGCCAGCAAACCAGACAGGGGCCAAACTCAGCCCCAGCTTTTT. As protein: CASKPDRGQTQPQLF.

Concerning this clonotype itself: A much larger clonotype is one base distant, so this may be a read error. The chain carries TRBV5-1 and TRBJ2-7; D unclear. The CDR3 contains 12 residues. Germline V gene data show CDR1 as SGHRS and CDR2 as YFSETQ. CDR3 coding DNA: TGCGCCAGCAGCTTGTCCGGGCGCGAGCAGTGCTTC. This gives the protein CASSLSGREQCF.

The CDR3 nucleotides are TGTGCCATCAGTGAGATAAGACTAGAGTCCCAAGAGACCCAGTACTTC. Its translation is CAISEIRLESQETQYF. The chain couples TRBV10-3 to TRBJ2-5; weak D call: TRBD2 (6 bases). The germline V and J ends were trimmed by 2 bases and 1 base, with 14 bases remaining between them. This CDR3 has 16 amino acids. Germline CDR1 ENHRY, CDR2 SYGVKD.

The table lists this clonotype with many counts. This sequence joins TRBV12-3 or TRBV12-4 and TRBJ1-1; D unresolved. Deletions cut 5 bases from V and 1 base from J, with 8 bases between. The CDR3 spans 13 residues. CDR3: CASSETRNTEAFF. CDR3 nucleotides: TGTGCCAGCAGTGAGACACGGAACACTGAAGCTTTCTTT.

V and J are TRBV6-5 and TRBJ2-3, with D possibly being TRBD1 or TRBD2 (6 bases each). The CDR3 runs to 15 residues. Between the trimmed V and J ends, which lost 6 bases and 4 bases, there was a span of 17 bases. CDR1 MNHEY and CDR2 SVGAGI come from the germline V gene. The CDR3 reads CASSPDGGGPDTQYF. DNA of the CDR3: TGTGCCAGCAGCCCCGATGGAGGGGGACCAGATACGCAGTATTTT.